A single sample gave rise to the 20 T cell receptor beta chains below, sequenced in a study of T cell clones after liver transplantation (dated by TCRdb to between 2019 and 2020). To define alloreactive TCRbeta sequences, the proliferating CFSE-low cells from the MLR were sequenced. Antigen specificity for these receptors is unknown. Receptor libraries were prepared by the immunoSEQ multiplex PCR assay. TCRdb took over this immuneACCESS table, retaining in-frame rearrangements with V and J assigned. Such tables are incomplete; in checked studies, under half of the missing clones stem from an unresolved V gene, and the remainder is unexplained. The sample table shows about 4,800 clones, and more than 20% are seen once. Together, the top ten hold approximately 15% of the sample. Sequenced input: CD4+ T cells from cultured PBMCs. Receptors originate from a human patient who received a liver transplant. After a transplant, the graft donor may have provided part of the T cells.

The table lists this clone with a few counts. The chain joins TRBV6-8 to TRBJ1-2, with 7 bases matching TRBD1. Germline V gene data show CDR1 as MNHGY and CDR2 as SAAAGT. The CDR3 is 13 amino acids. V was clipped by 4 bases and J by 5 bases; unmatched bases: 4. For the CDR3, the DNA is TGTGCCAGCAGTTGGCAGGGGGGTTATGGCTACACCTTC. Amino acids: CASSWQGGYGYTF.

This clone was recorded a few times. Relative to the germline gene, one junction end is altered; a read error may explain this. This sample also contains other DNA sequences that code for the same CDR3. The rearrangement joins TRBV4-1 to TRBJ1-5; 8 positions agree with TRBD1. The CDR3 sequence is 15 residues long. CDR1 and CDR2 from the germline V gene are MGHRA and YSYEKL. Written as DNA, the CDR3 is TGTGCCAGCAGCCCCGTGGACAGGGCTAATCAGCCCCAGCATTTT. Its translation is CASSPVDRANQPQHF.

CDR3 in amino acids: CASSFRVPPEYTF. CDR3 DNA: TGCGCCAGCAGCTTTAGGGTCCCTCCTGAGTACACCTTC. V is TRBV5-1 and J is TRBJ1-2; D ambiguous. CDR1 and CDR2 (germline): SGHRS, YFSETQ. The CDR3 totals 13 residues. The V end lost 2 bases, the J end lost 11 bases, and 16 bases lay between the germline ends.

The chain combines TRBV11-2 with TRBJ2-1; D call uncertain. Germline CDR1 and CDR2: SGHAT and FQNNGV. The CDR3 spans 13 residues. Between the trimmed V and J ends, which lost 1 base and 9 bases, there was a span of 10 bases. The CDR3 region is CASSLGRNSEQFF. As DNA, the CDR3 is TGTGCCAGCAGCTTAGGTAGGAATAGTGAGCAGTTCTTC.

The chain employs TRBV2 and TRBJ2-7; 8 nucleotides line up with TRBD1. The CDR3 spans 15 residues. Trimming took 9 bases from V and 4 from J; bases not matched to a gene: 14. Germline V lookup: CDR1 SNHLY, CDR2 FYNNEI. The CDR3 sequence: CARSLTDRVDYEQYF. DNA of the CDR3: TGTGCCAGGTCATTAACGGACAGGGTGGATTACGAGCAGTACTTC.

In its sample, this clone is medium-sized. V and J are TRBV28 and TRBJ1-1, with 7 bases matching TRBD1. The CDR3 contains 15 residues. The V and J ends lost 6 bases and 3 bases, in that order; junction bases with no gene match: 10. Germline V lookup: CDR1 MDHEN, CDR2 SYDVKM. CDR3 nucleotides: TGTGCCAGCAGCGATATTAGGGGGCGCGACACTGAAGCTTTCTTT. As protein: CASSDIRGRDTEAFF.

V usage is TRBV5-1 and J usage is TRBJ2-2; D might be TRBD1 or TRBD2, each matching 5 bases. The germline gives CDR1 SGHRS, CDR2 YFSETQ. V lost 8 bases and J 6 bases, leaving 14 bases between the germline ends. The CDR3 contains 13 residues. The CDR3 DNA follows: TGCGCCAGTCGGCCCGGGGCATCCGGGGAGCTGTTTTTT. Its protein is CASRPGASGELFF.

Points on this clone: Being one base from a much bigger clone, this may be a read error. The sample holds other DNA sequences that translate to the same CDR3. The chain carries TRBV29-1 and TRBJ1-1, with D possibly TRBD1 on 5 matching bases. The CDR3 extends over 11 amino acids. Germline V CDR1 and CDR2: SQVTM, ANQGSEA. V lost 6 bases and J 4 bases, leaving 9 bases between the germline ends. CDR3 region: CSVAGPTEAFF. The CDR3 DNA follows: TGCAGCGTCGCGGGGCCCACTGAAGCTTTCTTT.

The chain couples TRBV7-3 to TRBJ2-3; 8 nucleotides align to TRBD2. The V segment lost 2 bases and the J segment 8 bases; nucleotides outside the gene matches: 0. The V gene's germline CDR1 is SGHTA and CDR2 FQGTGA. The CDR3 has 12 residues. CDR3 amino acids: CASSLAGGTQYF. The DNA for the CDR3 is TGTGCCAGCAGCTTAGCGGGGGGTACGCAGTATTTT.

The chain links TRBV30 to TRBJ2-2; the D is unclear. V was trimmed by 6 bases and J by 1 base, leaving 12 bases between them. The CDR3 length is 14 residues. In germline, CDR1 is GTSNPN, CDR2 SVGIG (reference sequence). CDR3 amino acids: CACPDKWNTGELFF. The CDR3 DNA follows: TGTGCCTGCCCTGACAAATGGAACACCGGGGAGCTGTTTTTT.

There are a few counts of this clone. The rearrangement uses TRBV5-4 and TRBJ2-3, with 7 bases aligning to TRBD2. V trimming: 5 bases; J trimming: 2 bases; junction bases outside the gene matches: 5. Per the germline V gene, CDR1 is SGHNT and CDR2 is YYREEE (reference sequence). The CDR3 covers 14 residues. The CDR3 sequence is CASRRDYSTDTQYF. Written as DNA, the CDR3 is TGTGCCAGCAGACGGGACTACTCCACAGATACGCAGTATTTT.

This chain joins TRBV5-8 and TRBJ2-7; TRBD2 aligns across 11 bases. Germline V gene lookup returns CDR1 SGHTS and CDR2 YDEGEE. V shed 4 bases, J shed 6 bases, and the junction held 12 bases outside the gene matches. The length of the CDR3 is 16 residues. CDR3 sequence: CASSQEAASGRPEQYF. In DNA, the CDR3 is TGTGCCAGCAGCCAAGAGGCGGCTAGCGGGAGGCCCGAGCAGTACTTC.

V usage is TRBV15 and J usage is TRBJ1-1, with D maybe TRBD1 (6 bases). This CDR3 has 17 amino acids. Trimming shortened V by 0 bases and J by 0 bases, and 14 bases separated the two germline ends. Per germline, CDR1 LNHNV and CDR2 YYDKDF (reference sequence). The CDR3 coding sequence is TGTGCCACCAGCAGAGATCGGGGGGGGGCCATGAACACTGAAGCTTTCTTT. It specifies CATSRDRGGAMNTEAFF. Together with reference TRBV15 and TRBJ1-1, the CDR3 gives the full variable domain: DAMVIQNPRYQVTQFGKPVTLSCSQTLNHNVMYWYQQKSSQAPKLLFHYYDKDFNNEADTPDNFQSRRPNTSFCFLDIRSPGLGDTAMYLCATSRDRGGAMNTEAFFGQGTRLTVV.

The CDR3 spells CASRRAGLTDTQYF. The DNA of the CDR3 is TGTGCCAGCCGGCGTGCGGGTTTGACAGATACGCAGTATTTT. The gene calls are TRBV7-6 and TRBJ2-3; a possible D gene is TRBD2 (5 bases). Germline CDR1 reads SGHVS; CDR2 reads FNYEAQ. This CDR3 is built from 14 residues. V was trimmed by 8 bases and J by 3 bases, leaving 15 bases between them.

This clone was seen a handful of times. V usage is TRBV7-2 and J usage is TRBJ2-7, with D perhaps TRBD1 (6 bases). Germline-derived CDR1 and CDR2 are SGHTA and FQGNSA. Trimming shortened V by 5 bases and J by 2 bases, and 10 bases separated the two germline ends. This CDR3 has 13 amino acids. CDR3 loop: CASSVPGAYEQYF. CDR3 DNA sequence: TGTGCCAGCAGCGTACCAGGGGCCTACGAGCAGTACTTC.

This clone was counted between two and nine times. This sequence joins TRBV9 and TRBJ1-6; tentative D call: TRBD1 (6 bases). Per germline, CDR1 SGDLS and CDR2 YYNGEE. This CDR3 has 14 amino acids. V lost 4 bases and J lost 6, with 11 bases in between. As DNA, the CDR3 is TGTGCCAGCAGCCACGCAGGGGTTAATTCACCCCTCCACTTT. It translates to CASSHAGVNSPLHF.

This clone occurred a few times. The chain uses TRBV6-5 and TRBJ2-2, with D unresolved. Germline CDR1 and CDR2: MNHEY and SVGAGI. This CDR3 comprises 14 residues. V was pared by 11 bases and J by 0 bases, with 13 bases between. In DNA form, the CDR3 reads TGTGCCGTAAAGACGGAAGCGAACACCGGGGAGCTGTTTTTT. It codes for CAVKTEANTGELFF.

This clone is categorized as medium-sized (0.01 to 0.1%). The rearrangement uses TRBV9 and TRBJ2-7, with D possibly matching TRBD1 (6 bases). Trimming shortened V by 5 bases and J by 5 bases, and 23 bases separated the two germline ends. Germline CDR1 is SGDLS and CDR2 is YYNGEE. The CDR3 runs to 16 residues. The CDR3 protein is CASSEGGSGVPDEQYF. As DNA, the CDR3 is TGTGCCAGCAGTGAAGGGGGATCAGGAGTCCCTGACGAGCAGTACTTC.

Relative to its sample, this clone is medium-sized. The chain recombines TRBV7-2 with TRBJ2-7, with TRBD1 matching over 10 bases. Losses at the gene ends were 1 base for V and 6 bases for J; bases not matched to a gene: 9. The germline V gene has CDR1 SGHTA and CDR2 FQGNSA. The CDR3 is 16 amino acids. CDR3 sequence: CASSLVGTGAKSEQYF. CDR3 nucleotides: TGTGCCAGCAGCTTAGTGGGGACAGGGGCTAAAAGCGAGCAGTACTTC.

This clone rates as medium-sized. The V and J genes are TRBV30 and TRBJ2-7, with D possibly TRBD1 on 6 matching bases. This CDR3 contains 13 residues. The germline CDR1 and CDR2 sequences are GTSNPN and SVGIG (reference sequence). Trimming shortened V by 0 bases and J by 4 bases, and 10 bases separated the two germline ends. CDR3 DNA sequence: TGTGCCTGGAGTGTAGACAGGAGATACGAGCAGTACTTC. It codes for CAWSVDRRYEQYF.